This TCR beta chain was identified in a study of blood T cell repertoires in COVID-19. Trimming shortened V by 2 bases and J by 13 bases, and 14 bases separated the two germline ends. Germline V lookup: CDR1 SGHDT, CDR2 YYEEEE. There are 12 residues in the CDR3. Data came from immunoSEQ multiplex PCR; TCRdb stores just in-frame clones and leaves some out. Of 140,000 or so clones listed, 88% are singletons. The sample taken for sequencing was peripheral blood. The TCR sequence derives from an older man with acute or convalescent COVID-19. The chain combines TRBV5-6 with TRBJ2-3; no definite D call. This CDR3 reads CASSFRQAKEYF. Here the CDR3 DNA reads TGTGCCAGCAGCTTTCGGCAGGCGAAGGAGTATTTT.